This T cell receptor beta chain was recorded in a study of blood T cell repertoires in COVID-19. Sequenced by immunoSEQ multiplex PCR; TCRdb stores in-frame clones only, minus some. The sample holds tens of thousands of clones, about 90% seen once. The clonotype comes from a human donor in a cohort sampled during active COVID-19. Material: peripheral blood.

CDR3 DNA: TGTGCCAGCAGCTTAAGAAGCGGGGGGAGCACAGATACGCAGTATTTT. It is translated as CASSLRSGGSTDTQYF. This chain joins TRBV7-3 and TRBJ2-3; 9 bases are a match to TRBD2. CDR1 is SGHTA, CDR2 FQGTGA, per germline. J gave up 0 bases and V 1 base, and 2 bases lay outside the gene matches. This CDR3 contains 16 residues.